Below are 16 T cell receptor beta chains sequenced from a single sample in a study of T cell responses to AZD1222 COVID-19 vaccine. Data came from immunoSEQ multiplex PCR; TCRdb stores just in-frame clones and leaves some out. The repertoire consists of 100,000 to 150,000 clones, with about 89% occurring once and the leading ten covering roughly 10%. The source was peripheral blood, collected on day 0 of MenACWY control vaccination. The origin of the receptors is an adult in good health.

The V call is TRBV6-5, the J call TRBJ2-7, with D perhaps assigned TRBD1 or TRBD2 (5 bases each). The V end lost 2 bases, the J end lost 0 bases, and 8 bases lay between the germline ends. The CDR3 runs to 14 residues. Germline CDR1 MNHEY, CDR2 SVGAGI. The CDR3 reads CASSYKGTSYEQYF. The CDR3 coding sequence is TGTGCCAGCAGTTACAAGGGGACCTCCTACGAGCAGTACTTC.

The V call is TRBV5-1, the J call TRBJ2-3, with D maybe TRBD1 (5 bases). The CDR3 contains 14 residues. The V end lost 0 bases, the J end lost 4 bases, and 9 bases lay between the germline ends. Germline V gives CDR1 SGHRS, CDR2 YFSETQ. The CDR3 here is CASSLEQDADTQYF. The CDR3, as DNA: TGCGCCAGCAGCTTGGAACAGGACGCAGATACGCAGTATTTT.

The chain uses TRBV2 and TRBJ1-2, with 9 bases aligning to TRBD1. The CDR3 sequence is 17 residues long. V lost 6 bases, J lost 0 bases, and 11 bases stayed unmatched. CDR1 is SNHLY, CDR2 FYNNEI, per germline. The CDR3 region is CASSYRDRALANYGYTF. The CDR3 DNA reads TGTGCCAGCAGCTACCGGGACAGGGCATTAGCTAACTATGGCTACACCTTC. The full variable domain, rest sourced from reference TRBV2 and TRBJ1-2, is EPEVTQTPSHQVTQMGQEVILRCVPISNHLYFYWYRQILGQKVEFLVSFYNNEISEKSEIFDDQFSVERPDGSNFTLKIRSTKLEDSAMYFCASSYRDRALANYGYTFGSGTRLTVV.

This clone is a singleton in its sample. Here the CDR3 DNA reads TGCGCCAGCAGCCAAACTAGCACAGATACGCAGTATTTT. Protein product: CASSQTSTDTQYF. This chain uses TRBV5-1 with TRBJ2-3; D gene uncertain. V was shortened by 4 bases and J by 0 bases, with 6 bases between the two germline ends. Germline CDR1 and CDR2: SGHRS and YFSETQ. This CDR3 comprises 13 residues.

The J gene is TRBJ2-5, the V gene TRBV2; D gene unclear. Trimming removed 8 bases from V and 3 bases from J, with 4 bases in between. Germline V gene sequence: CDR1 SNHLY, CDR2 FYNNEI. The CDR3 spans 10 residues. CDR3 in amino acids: CASQEETQYF. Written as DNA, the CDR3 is TGTGCCAGCCAGGAAGAGACCCAGTACTTC.

CDR3 amino acids: CSVDRGRRDTQYF. CDR3 DNA: TGCAGCGTGGACAGGGGGCGCAGAGATACGCAGTATTTT. This sequence joins TRBV29-1 and TRBJ2-3; 11 bases align to TRBD1. Per germline, CDR1 SQVTM and CDR2 ANQGSEA. V shed 6 bases and J 5 bases; nucleotides not matched to a gene: 4. The CDR3 contains 13 residues.

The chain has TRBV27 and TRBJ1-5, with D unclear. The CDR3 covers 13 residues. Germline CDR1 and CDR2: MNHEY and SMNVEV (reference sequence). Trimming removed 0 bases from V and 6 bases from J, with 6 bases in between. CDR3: CASSLSFAQPQHF. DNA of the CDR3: TGTGCCAGCAGTTTATCATTCGCTCAGCCCCAGCATTTT.

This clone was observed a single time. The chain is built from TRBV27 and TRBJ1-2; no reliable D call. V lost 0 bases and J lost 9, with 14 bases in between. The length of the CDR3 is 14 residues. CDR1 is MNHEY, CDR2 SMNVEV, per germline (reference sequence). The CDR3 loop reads CASSLSGTAGSYTF. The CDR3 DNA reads TGTGCCAGCAGTTTATCGGGCACAGCCGGGAGCTACACCTTC.

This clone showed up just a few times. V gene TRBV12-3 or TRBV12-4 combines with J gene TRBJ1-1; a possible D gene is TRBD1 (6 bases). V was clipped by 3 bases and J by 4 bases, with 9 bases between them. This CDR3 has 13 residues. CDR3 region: CASSFGGATEAFF. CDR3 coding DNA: TGTGCCAGCAGTTTTGGGGGGGCCACTGAAGCTTTCTTT.

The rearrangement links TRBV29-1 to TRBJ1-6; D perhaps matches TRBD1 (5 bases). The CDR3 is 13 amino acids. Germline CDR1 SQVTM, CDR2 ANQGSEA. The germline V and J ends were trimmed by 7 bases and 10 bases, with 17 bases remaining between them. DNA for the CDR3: TGCAGCGCCCAAGGGACGGTAGGATCACCCCTCCACTTT. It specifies CSAQGTVGSPLHF.

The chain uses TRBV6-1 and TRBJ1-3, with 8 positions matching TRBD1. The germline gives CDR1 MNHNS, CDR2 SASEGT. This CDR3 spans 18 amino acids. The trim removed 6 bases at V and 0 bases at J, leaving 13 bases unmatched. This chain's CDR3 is CASSEPGQAFFSGNTIYF. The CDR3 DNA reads TGTGCCAGCAGCGAACCGGGACAGGCGTTTTTCTCTGGAAACACCATATATTTT.

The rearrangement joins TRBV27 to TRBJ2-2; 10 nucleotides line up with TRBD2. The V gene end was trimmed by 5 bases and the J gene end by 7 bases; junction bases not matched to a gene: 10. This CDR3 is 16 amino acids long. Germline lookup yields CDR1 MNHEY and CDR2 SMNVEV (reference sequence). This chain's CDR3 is CASSPGASGRIGELFF. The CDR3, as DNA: TGTGCCAGCAGTCCAGGGGCTAGCGGGAGAATCGGGGAGCTGTTTTTT.

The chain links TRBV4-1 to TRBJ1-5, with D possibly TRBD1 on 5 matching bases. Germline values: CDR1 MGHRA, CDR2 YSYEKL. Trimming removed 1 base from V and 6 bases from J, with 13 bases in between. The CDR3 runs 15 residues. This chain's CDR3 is CASSQARDEGQPQHF. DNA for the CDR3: TGCGCCAGCAGCCAAGCCAGGGACGAGGGTCAGCCCCAGCATTTT.

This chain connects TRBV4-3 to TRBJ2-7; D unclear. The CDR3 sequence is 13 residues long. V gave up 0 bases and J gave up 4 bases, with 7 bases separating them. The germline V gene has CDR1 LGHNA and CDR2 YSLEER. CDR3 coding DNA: TGCGCCAGCAGCCAAGAAGTGGAGTACGAGCAGTACTTC. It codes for CASSQEVEYEQYF.

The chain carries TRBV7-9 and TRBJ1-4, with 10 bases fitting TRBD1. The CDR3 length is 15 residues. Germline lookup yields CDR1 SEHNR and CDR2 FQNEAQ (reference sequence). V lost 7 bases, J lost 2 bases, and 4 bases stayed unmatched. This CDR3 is CASTDRGLTNEKLFF. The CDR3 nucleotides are TGTGCCAGCACGGACAGGGGGTTGACTAATGAAAAACTGTTTTTT.

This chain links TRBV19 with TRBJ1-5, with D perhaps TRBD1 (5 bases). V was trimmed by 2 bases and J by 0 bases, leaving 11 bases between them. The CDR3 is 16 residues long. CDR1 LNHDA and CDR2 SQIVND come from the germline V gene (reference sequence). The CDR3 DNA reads TGTGCCAGTAGTATATCCAAGGGGTCTAGCAATCAGCCCCAGCATTTT. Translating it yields CASSISKGSSNQPQHF.